This TCR beta chain was captured in a study of blood T cell repertoires in COVID-19. The protocol was immunoSEQ multiplex PCR, while the TCRdb copy is restricted to in-frame clones and leaves out a portion. The sample includes some 74,000 clones, roughly 91% of them seen just once. V lost 0 bases and J lost 4; bases outside the gene matches: 12. CDR1 LGHNA and CDR2 YNFKEQ come from the germline V gene. The CDR3 is 18 amino acids. The V gene is TRBV4-2, the J gene TRBJ2-5; 9 bases match TRBD1. This receptor was identified in a man aged 45 to 65 with active COVID-19. The sequenced sample consisted of peripheral blood. This chain's CDR3 is CASSQEWDRARRTETQYF. The CDR3 coding sequence is TGTGCCAGCAGCCAAGAATGGGACAGGGCTAGGAGGACAGAGACCCAGTACTTC.